A single sample is the source of the 23 T cell receptor beta chains below, sequenced in a study of blood T cell repertoires in COVID-19 (dated by TCRdb to the early 2020s). The library was generated by the immunoSEQ multiplex PCR assay. Imported from immuneACCESS, the table was reduced by TCRdb to in-frame sequences with V and J called. These copies leave out some clones; in studies compared against another copy, an unresolved V gene accounts for under half, and the cause of the remainder is not known. The sample records some 250,000 clones, 86% of which are singletons. The ten most abundant clones make up about 2% of the sample. Material: peripheral blood. Every receptor here comes from a man aged 30-40 years who had recovered from COVID-19.

This rearrangement joins TRBV5-1 to TRBJ1-1, with 7 nucleotides matching TRBD1. The germline V gene has CDR1 SGHRS and CDR2 YFSETQ. V gave up 0 bases and J gave up 1 base; unmatched junction bases: 6. The CDR3 is made up of 16 amino acids. CDR3 region: CASSLGQGVTNTEAFF. The CDR3 DNA reads as TGCGCCAGCAGCTTGGGGCAGGGGGTAACGAACACTGAAGCTTTCTTT.

The sample holds a few counts of this clone. The chain links TRBV4-1 to TRBJ1-6; TRBD1 agrees at 9 bases. Germline V gives CDR1 MGHRA, CDR2 YSYEKL. The J segment lost 5 bases and the V segment lost 4 bases, leaving 3 bases of the junction unmatched. This CDR3 is built from 15 residues. The CDR3: CASSLRDRDNSPLHF. The CDR3 bases are TGCGCCAGCAGCCTACGGGACAGGGATAATTCACCCCTCCACTTT.

The chain uses TRBV6-4 and TRBJ2-2; D is uncertain. Between the trimmed V and J ends, which lost 8 bases and 1 base, there was a span of 11 bases. The CDR3 totals 14 residues. Germline values: CDR1 MRHNA, CDR2 SNTAGT. The CDR3 DNA reads as TGTGCCAGCCGAACATCCAGGAACACCGGGGAGCTGTTTTTT. Its protein is CASRTSRNTGELFF.

The genes are TRBV7-2 and TRBJ1-3; TRBD1 might be the D (5 bases). The V and J ends lost 6 bases and 4 bases respectively, with 19 bases between them. The CDR3 is made up of 16 amino acids. Germline V lookup: CDR1 SGHTA, CDR2 FQGNSA. CDR3 amino acids: CASSLDGGGEGNTIYF. The CDR3 coding sequence is TGTGCCAGCAGTCTGGACGGCGGGGGGGAGGGAAACACCATATATTTT.

The chain joins TRBV7-2 to TRBJ1-4; TRBD1 is a possible D gene (5 bases). With 5 bases removed from V and 8 bases from J, the gap between germline ends came to 24 bases. CDR1 SGHTA and CDR2 FQGNSA come from the germline V gene. The CDR3 covers 17 residues. CDR3 sequence: CASSPQKRLSGVEKLFF. CDR3 DNA sequence: TGTGCCAGCAGCCCCCAGAAACGGCTGTCGGGGGTGGAAAAACTGTTTTTT.

The chain carries TRBV5-1 and TRBJ2-7; possible D gene TRBD1, 6 bases. This CDR3 has 15 residues. Trimming cost V 4 bases and J 6 bases, with 20 bases left between them. CDR1 and CDR2 from the germline V gene are SGHRS and YFSETQ. The DNA for the CDR3 is TGCGCCAGCAGCCTGAGGACAGCCCCGCCGGTCGAGCAGTACTTC. Translation gives CASSLRTAPPVEQYF.

The chain has TRBV9 and TRBJ2-1, with TRBD2 identical over 10 bases. The germline V gene encodes CDR1 SGDLS and CDR2 YYNGEE. V lost 0 bases to trimming and J lost 10 bases; unmatched junction nucleotides: 4. The CDR3 is 14 amino acids. The DNA for the CDR3 is TGTGCCAGCAGCGTAGGACTAGCGGGTTCCGAGCAGTTCTTC. This gives the protein CASSVGLAGSEQFF.

This chain connects TRBV27 to TRBJ2-7; 9 nucleotides agree with TRBD1. The germline V gene has CDR1 MNHEY and CDR2 SMNVEV (reference sequence). The CDR3 spans 14 residues. V lost 5 bases, J lost 7 bases, and 9 bases stayed unmatched. Written as DNA, the CDR3 is TGTGCCAGCAGTACCGTGGACAGGGGTAAGGAGCAGTACTTC. This sequence encodes CASSTVDRGKEQYF.

V is TRBV5-4 and J is TRBJ2-1; 9 bases align to TRBD2. With V trimmed by 3 bases and J by 4 bases, 5 bases remained unmatched. The CDR3 has 15 amino acids. Germline loops: CDR1 SGHNT, CDR2 YYREEE (reference sequence). In DNA, the CDR3 is TGTGCCAGCAGCTCGCGGGGGGGCTGGTACAATGAGCAGTTCTTC. Amino acids: CASSSRGGWYNEQFF.

A note on this clone: The junction shows a germline mismatch at one end, possibly a read error. The rearrangement links TRBV29-1 to TRBJ2-2, with 9 bases that match TRBD1. CDR1 is SQVTM and CDR2 is ANQGSEA in the germline V gene. The CDR3 consists of 11 residues. CDR3: CSVDKTGGLFF. The CDR3 bases are TGCAGCGTTGACAAGACAGGGGGGCTGTTTTTT.

J is TRBJ2-3 and V is TRBV11-3; 9 positions match TRBD2. Germline values: CDR1 SGHNT, CDR2 YENEEA. CDR3 length: 14 residues. The V and J ends lost 5 bases and 3 bases, in that order; junction bases with no gene match: 3. CDR3 amino acids: CASSPGLATDTQYF. The CDR3 DNA follows: TGTGCCAGCAGCCCCGGACTAGCGACAGATACGCAGTATTTT.

This chain connects TRBV2 to TRBJ1-4; D is uncertain. Deletions cut 3 bases from V and 0 bases from J, with 8 bases between. In germline, CDR1 is SNHLY, CDR2 FYNNEI. The CDR3 has 15 amino acids. CDR3 coding DNA: TGTGCCAGCAGTGAGACCGGGACAACTAATGAAAAACTGTTTTTT. Encoded protein: CASSETGTTNEKLFF.

The chain joins TRBV18 to TRBJ1-2; the match to TRBD1 covers 8 bases. The V segment lost 2 bases and the J segment 4 bases; nucleotides outside the gene matches: 3. In germline, CDR1 is KGHSH, CDR2 LQKENI. The CDR3 extends over 14 amino acids. CDR3: CASSPGQGPYGYTF. The CDR3 nucleotides are TGTGCCAGCTCACCAGGACAGGGCCCCTATGGCTACACCTTC. The whole variable domain, remainder taken from reference TRBV18 and TRBJ1-2, is NAGVMQNPRHLVRRRGQEARLRCSPMKGHSHVYWYRQLPEEGLKFMVYLQKENIIDESGMPKERFSAEFPKEGPSILRIQQVVRGDSAAYFCASSPGQGPYGYTFGSGTRLTVV.

The rearrangement uses TRBV28 and TRBJ2-7, with D possibly being TRBD2 (6 bases). The CDR3 extends over 14 amino acids. CDR1 is MDHEN and CDR2 is SYDVKM in the germline V gene. Trimming cost V 1 base and J 0 bases, with 7 bases left between them. CDR3 loop: CASSLSGDSYEQYF. The CDR3 bases are TGTGCCAGCAGTTTATCGGGGGACTCCTACGAGCAGTACTTC.

V usage is TRBV19 and J usage is TRBJ2-5, with D possibly matching TRBD1 (6 bases). The CDR3 is 13 residues long. V lost 8 bases to trimming and J lost 5 bases, with 15 bases between them. Looked up from germline, CDR1 is LNHDA and CDR2 is SQIVND (reference sequence). The CDR3 sequence is CASRVRGQETQYF. CDR3 DNA: TGTGCCAGTCGTGTCAGGGGCCAGGAGACCCAGTACTTC.

This clone has a handful of counts. The gene calls are TRBV3-1 (or the pseudogene TRBV3-2) and TRBJ1-2, with D perhaps TRBD1 (6 bases). The CDR3 loop spans 14 amino acids. V was trimmed by 2 bases and J by 8 bases, leaving 15 bases between them. Germline V gene lookup returns CDR1 LGHDT and CDR2 YNNKEL (reference sequence). CDR3 sequence reads: CASSQTDRPRGYTF. The CDR3 bases are TGTGCCAGCAGCCAAACAGACAGGCCGCGAGGCTACACCTTC.

This chain links TRBV5-1 with TRBJ2-2; D is possibly TRBD2 (6 bases). Germline assignment: CDR1 SGHRS and CDR2 YFSETQ. Trimming took off 5 bases at V and 6 bases at J, with 17 bases between the two ends. The CDR3 runs 15 residues. CDR3 bases: TGCGCCAGCAGGCCTGGGGGGATAGGCCCCGGGGAGCTGTTTTTT. Protein product: CASRPGGIGPGELFF.

The rearrangement links TRBV4-1 to TRBJ1-6; 7 nucleotides agree with TRBD1. The CDR3 has 15 amino acids. The J segment lost 8 bases and the V segment lost 4 bases, leaving 8 bases of the junction unmatched. The germline V gene has CDR1 MGHRA and CDR2 YSYEKL. CDR3 sequence: CASSPPRDRYSPLHF. DNA for the CDR3: TGCGCCAGCAGCCCCCCCCGGGACAGATATTCACCCCTCCACTTT.

The genes are TRBV19 and TRBJ1-5, with 7 positions matching TRBD1. V was clipped by 3 bases and J by 2 bases; unmatched bases: 7. Germline V CDR1 and CDR2: LNHDA, SQIVND (reference sequence). This CDR3 is built from 16 residues. The CDR3 region is CASSISGGRGNQPQHF. The CDR3 DNA reads TGTGCCAGTAGTATCTCAGGGGGAAGGGGCAATCAGCCCCAGCATTTT.

A few counts support this clone. V gene TRBV28 combines with J gene TRBJ1-4; TRBD1 is a possible D gene (5 bases). Per germline, CDR1 MDHEN and CDR2 SYDVKM. The germline V and J ends were trimmed by 8 bases and 7 bases, with 14 bases remaining between them. This CDR3 has 13 residues. The CDR3 DNA reads as TGTGCCAGCGCTCAGCTCAGGGCTGAAAAACTGTTTTTT. Its translation is CASAQLRAEKLFF.

The chain combines TRBV9 with TRBJ1-2; D might be TRBD1 (6 bases). The germline V gene has CDR1 SGDLS and CDR2 YYNGEE. V lost 0 bases, J lost 6 bases, and 9 bases lay in between. The CDR3 covers 13 residues. CDR3 DNA: TGTGCCAGCAGCGTAGAAGGGGGGGATGGCTACACCTTC. It encodes CASSVEGGDGYTF.

The CDR3, as DNA: TGTGCCAGCTCACCAAGTGGAGCGGGAGAGAATGAGCAGTTCTTC. It encodes CASSPSGAGENEQFF. The chain is built from TRBV18 and TRBJ2-1; TRBD2 agrees at 8 bases. Germline V CDR1 and CDR2: KGHSH, LQKENI. CDR3 length: 15 amino acids. V dropped 2 bases and J dropped 7; count of bases not matched to a gene: 7. Supplemented by reference TRBV18 and TRBJ2-1, the full variable domain reads NAGVMQNPRHLVRRRGQEARLRCSPMKGHSHVYWYRQLPEEGLKFMVYLQKENIIDESGMPKERFSAEFPKEGPSILRIQQVVRGDSAAYFCASSPSGAGENEQFFGPGTRLTVL.

In DNA, the CDR3 is TGTGCCAGCAGGTTGGGACAGCGAGATGGCTACACCTTC. Its translation is CASRLGQRDGYTF. The chain carries TRBV12-3 or TRBV12-4 and TRBJ1-2; 7 bases line up with TRBD1. Trimming took 6 bases from V and 6 from J; bases not matched to a gene: 7. The CDR3 covers 13 residues.